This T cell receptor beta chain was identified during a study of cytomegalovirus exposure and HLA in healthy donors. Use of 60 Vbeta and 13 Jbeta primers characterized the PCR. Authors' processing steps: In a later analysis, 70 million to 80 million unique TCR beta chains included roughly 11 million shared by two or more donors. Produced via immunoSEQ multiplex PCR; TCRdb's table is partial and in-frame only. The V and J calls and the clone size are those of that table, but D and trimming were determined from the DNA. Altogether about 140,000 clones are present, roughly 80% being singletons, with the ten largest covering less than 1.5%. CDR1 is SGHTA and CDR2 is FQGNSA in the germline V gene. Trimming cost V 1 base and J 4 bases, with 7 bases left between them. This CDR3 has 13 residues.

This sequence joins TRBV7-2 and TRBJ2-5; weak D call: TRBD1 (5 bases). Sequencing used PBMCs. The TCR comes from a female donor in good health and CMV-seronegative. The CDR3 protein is CASSLEQGETQYF. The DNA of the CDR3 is TGTGCCAGCAGCTTAGAGCAGGGAGAGACCCAGTACTTC. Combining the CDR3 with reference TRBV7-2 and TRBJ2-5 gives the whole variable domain GAGVSQSPSNKVTEKGKDVELRCDPISGHTALYWYRQSLGQGLEFLIYFQGNSAPDKSGLPSDRFSAERTGGSVSTLTIQRTQQEDSAVYLCASSLEQGETQYFGPGTRLLVL.